This section outlines one TCR beta chain sequence together with its context. Antigen unknown. The sample belongs to a study of early T cells in non-severe SARS-CoV-2 infection. Study at large: Unpaired chains resulted from sequencing bulk RNA of unsorted whole blood. Whole-study results and caveats: VDJdb-based annotation leaned toward anti-spike CD8 responses and missed private and CD4 specificities.

Unique molecular identifiers were attached to individual cDNA molecules. TCRdb called the 5' RACE reads again in MiXCR, with one record for every CDR3 protein. The data contain tens of thousands of distinct CDR3 sequences, roughly 4.2% of them seen just once; the ten biggest clones take up approximately 4.4%. The V and J ends lost 5 bases and 6 bases, in that order; junction bases with no gene match: 4. The CDR3 loop spans 12 amino acids. Sequencing input: whole blood. The gene calls are TRBV12-3 or TRBV12-4 and TRBJ2-7; 7 bases are a match to TRBD1. The receptor was isolated from an adult who was a healthcare worker with PCR-confirmed SARS-CoV-2 infection or an uninfected control (not recorded which). This CDR3 reads CASSETGLEQYF. CDR3 coding DNA: TGTGCCAGCAGTGAGACAGGGCTCGAGCAGTACTTC.